These 2 T cell receptor beta chains originate from one sample sequenced in a study of cytomegalovirus exposure and HLA in healthy donors. Primers included in the PCR were 60 Vbeta and 13 Jbeta primers. The assay was immunoSEQ multiplex PCR, and TCRdb's table has in-frame clones only and misses some. The sample yields about 120,000 clones, roughly 71% seen once. Sequencing was done on a sample of PBMCs. The receptors here all came from a middle-aged woman in good health and CMV-seropositive.

The chain carries TRBV4-2 and TRBJ2-1, with 7 bases that match TRBD2. The CDR3 has 15 amino acids. Per germline, CDR1 LGHNA and CDR2 YNFKEQ. The trim removed 0 bases at V and 8 bases at J, leaving 7 bases unmatched. Here the CDR3 DNA reads TGTGCCAGCAGCCAAGATAAGGGCGGGAGATATGAGCAGTTCTTC. It encodes CASSQDKGGRYEQFF.

This rearrangement joins TRBV6-4 to TRBJ2-1; 8 nucleotides agree with TRBD2. This CDR3 is 17 amino acids long. Germline assignment: CDR1 MRHNA and CDR2 SNTAGT. Trimming removed 2 bases from V and 8 bases from J; junction bases left unmatched: 14. CDR3 residues: CASSDSIGLAHFDEQFF. The CDR3 DNA is TGTGCCAGCAGTGACAGTATTGGACTAGCCCACTTCGATGAGCAGTTCTTC.